This entry lists 16 T cell receptor beta chains sequenced from one sample in a study of blood T cell repertoires in COVID-19 (dated by TCRdb to 2019 to 2021). Library construction relied on the immunoSEQ multiplex PCR assay. Drawn from immuneACCESS, this table holds only the in-frame rearrangements with V and J called that TCRdb kept. Clones are partly lost; checked studies trace under half to an unresolved V gene and leave the rest unexplained. For this sample there are roughly 49,000 clones; roughly 89% appear just once. The ten largest clones represent 4.9% of the sample. Sequenced: peripheral blood. The receptors derive from a man in his sixties with active COVID-19.

DNA of the CDR3: TGTGCCAGCAGCCCCCGGCGGTGGACAGCCGCCGAACCCCAAGAGACCCAGTACTTC. Protein product: CASSPRRWTAAEPQETQYF. V usage is TRBV28 and J usage is TRBJ2-5, with D maybe TRBD1 (6 bases). CDR1 MDHEN and CDR2 SYDVKM come from the germline V gene. Deletions cut 6 bases from V and 1 base from J, with 27 bases between. The CDR3 runs to 19 residues.

The chain uses TRBV11-2 and TRBJ2-5; D is uncertain. Trimming pared 2 bases from V and 8 bases from J, leaving 6 bases between. Germline CDR1 and CDR2: SGHAT and FQNNGV. The CDR3 consists of 11 residues. CDR3 nucleotides: TGTGCCAGCAGCTTACCCAAAACCCAGTACTTC. Translated: CASSLPKTQYF.

CDR3 in amino acids: CASRGQGANNEQFF. Here the CDR3 DNA reads TGCGCCAGCAGAGGACAGGGGGCCAACAATGAGCAGTTCTTC. The rearrangement uses TRBV5-1 and TRBJ2-1; TRBD1 matches 11 bases. The CDR3 totals 14 residues. Germline values: CDR1 SGHRS, CDR2 YFSETQ. The V gene end was trimmed by 5 bases and the J gene end by 5 bases; junction bases not matched to a gene: 3.

This clone rates as large (0.1 to 1%). The rearrangement joins TRBV6-5 to TRBJ2-7; 7 bases are a match to TRBD2. V was pared by 6 bases and J by 2 bases, with 4 bases of the junction left unmatched. Germline V lookup: CDR1 MNHEY, CDR2 SVGAGI. This CDR3 is 13 amino acids long. The CDR3 nucleotides are TGTGCCAGCAGGGGGGGGTCCACCTACGAGCAGTACTTC. Its translation: CASRGGSTYEQYF.

The chain carries TRBV3-1 (or the pseudogene TRBV3-2) and TRBJ2-3; TRBD2 matches 7 bases. Germline lookup yields CDR1 LGHDT and CDR2 YNNKEL (reference sequence). This CDR3 spans 14 amino acids. The V gene end was trimmed by 3 bases and the J gene end by 1 base; junction bases not matched to a gene: 1. In nucleotides, the CDR3 is TGTGCCAGCAGCCACCGGGAGGGCACAGATACGCAGTATTTT. Protein: CASSHREGTDTQYF.

The chain employs TRBV4-1 and TRBJ2-6; 8 bases are a match to TRBD1. The CDR3 is 17 residues long. Trimming cost V 3 bases and J 0 bases; bases outside gene matches: 4. Germline CDR1 reads MGHRA; CDR2 reads YSYEKL. In DNA, the CDR3 is TGCGCCAGCAGCCAGGGACAGGCCACCTCTGGGGCCAACGTCCTGACTTTC. This gives the protein CASSQGQATSGANVLTF.

This chain links TRBV11-2 with TRBJ2-6; 9 bases are shared with TRBD1. The CDR3 runs to 17 residues. The V gene's germline CDR1 is SGHAT and CDR2 FQNNGV. The V and J ends lost 4 bases and 5 bases, in that order; junction bases with no gene match: 9. CDR3: CASSSDRDRVWANVLTF. In nucleotides, the CDR3 is TGTGCCAGCAGCTCGGATCGGGACAGGGTCTGGGCCAACGTCCTGACTTTC.

The rearrangement uses TRBV19 and TRBJ2-1; perhaps TRBD2 as D (5 bases). CDR1 is LNHDA and CDR2 is SQIVND in the germline V gene (reference sequence). V lost 4 bases and J lost 9, with 16 bases in between. The CDR3 consists of 14 residues. CDR3 nucleotides: TGTGCCAGTAGTACTGGAAGTAATCGGGGTGAGCAGTTCTTC. This sequence encodes CASSTGSNRGEQFF.

The chain is built from TRBV6-4 and TRBJ1-3; D not certain. CDR1 MRHNA and CDR2 SNTAGT come from the germline V gene. Trimming took 2 bases from V and 4 from J, leaving 18 bases between them. CDR3 length: 17 residues. CDR3 residues: CASSDRRRELGGNTIYF. In DNA, the CDR3 is TGTGCCAGCAGTGACCGAAGGAGGGAACTAGGGGGAAACACCATATATTTT.

The V gene is TRBV3-1 (or the pseudogene TRBV3-2), the J gene TRBJ2-1; 14 bases line up with TRBD2. The V gene's germline CDR1 is LGHDT and CDR2 YNNKEL (reference sequence). V shed 4 bases, J shed 2 bases, and the junction held 4 bases outside the gene matches. The CDR3 covers 17 residues. The CDR3 reads CASSRRLAGGPYNEQFF. CDR3 DNA sequence: TGTGCCAGCAGCCGCAGACTAGCGGGAGGGCCCTACAATGAGCAGTTCTTC.

The V and J genes are TRBV5-1 and TRBJ1-4, with TRBD1 as a possible D gene (5 bases). The CDR3 is 15 amino acids. V gave up 0 bases and J gave up 5 bases, with 11 bases separating them. Germline assignment: CDR1 SGHRS and CDR2 YFSETQ. The CDR3 DNA is TGCGCCAGCAGCTTGGCAGGGCTCGAAAATGAAAAACTGTTTTTT. Protein: CASSLAGLENEKLFF.

This clone is a singleton in its sample. The rearrangement uses TRBV21-1 and TRBJ2-5; the table gives TRBD2 as D, unverified against the DNA. TRBV21-1 has pseudogene status. This CDR3 comprises 19 residues. CDR3 residues: CASSTYSGPAGGVQETQYF. CDR3 coding DNA: TGTGCCAGCAGCACTTACAGCGGGCCCGCGGGAGGGGTCCAAGAGACCCAGTACTTC.

On this clone: An end of the junction does not agree with germline; a read error may underlie this. J is TRBJ1-4 and V is TRBV12-3 or TRBV12-4; D is possibly TRBD1 (5 bases). This CDR3 is built from 11 residues. CDR3 DNA sequence: TGTGCCAGCAGCCCCGGGACTACGACTTCATTT. This gives the protein CASSPGTTTSF.

This clone is a singleton in its sample. This chain joins TRBV2 and TRBJ2-7; 9 bases agree with TRBD1. The CDR3 has 13 amino acids. V lost 9 bases, J lost 3 bases, and 6 bases stayed unmatched. Per the germline V gene, CDR1 is SNHLY and CDR2 is FYNNEI. CDR3 loop: CASIGDRDYEQYF. The CDR3 coding sequence is TGTGCCAGTATAGGGGACAGGGACTACGAGCAGTACTTC.

V is TRBV6-1 and J is TRBJ1-6; D is unclear. The germline gives CDR1 MNHNS, CDR2 SASEGT. The CDR3 loop spans 17 amino acids. Deletions cut 2 bases from V and 0 bases from J, with 11 bases between. For the CDR3, the DNA is TGTGCCAGCAGTGAAACATCCGTCAGCTCCTATAATTCACCCCTCCACTTT. Its protein is CASSETSVSSYNSPLHF.

The chain employs TRBV23-1 and TRBJ2-3; 12 nucleotides line up with TRBD2. TRBV23-1 is given ORF status, its function remaining uncertain. With 7 bases clipped from V and 2 bases from J, the junction kept 25 bases outside the gene matches. CDR3 length: 22 residues. CDR3: CASTLDSLVGLAGERHTDTQYF. The DNA of the CDR3 is TGCGCCAGCACCTTAGACAGTTTAGTGGGACTAGCGGGTGAAAGACACACAGATACGCAGTATTTT.